The rows below give T cell receptor beta chains drawn from one sample of a study of response to subunit inactivated influenza vaccine. From the RT-PCR reads, TCRdb called clonotypes with MiXCR, one entry per CDR3 protein. The table lists hundreds of thousands of distinct CDR3 sequences, approximately 15% of them singletons. This specimen was PBMCs from blood, taken around two weeks before vaccination. The receptors shown here come from a man over 45 who received an inactivated influenza vaccine. CDR3s include the opening cysteine and the closing phenylalanine or tryptophan. A D gene is named only where the DNA matches it firmly. Part of the rows lack a size; the others show once, few, many or a class for expanded clones.

size,D,J,V,CDR3,DNA
few,NA,TRBJ2-6,TRBV28,CASSLPGIGANVLTF,TGTGCCAGCAGTTTACCGGGGATTGGGGCCAACGTCCTGACTTTC
few,TRBD2,TRBJ2-2,TRBV28,CASSSNSGLAGRGELFF,TGTGCCAGCAGTTCGAACTCGGGACTAGCGGGACGCGGGGAGCTGTTTTTT
few,NA,TRBJ1-5,TRBV27,CASSLTEPQYSNQPQHF,TGTGCCAGCAGTTTGACAGAACCTCAATATAGCAATCAGCCCCAGCATTTT
NA,NA,TRBJ2-6,TRBV4-3,CASSQDPGFSSGANVLTF,TGCGCCAGCAGCCAAGATCCAGGGTTCTCCTCTGGGGCCAACGTCCTGACTTTC
many,NA,TRBJ1-2,TRBV10-3,CAIRADFKGVGYTF,TGTGCCATCAGGGCGGACTTTAAGGGAGTAGGCTACACCTTC
NA,TRBD2,TRBJ2-1,TRBV4-1,CASSHGWANRDYRNEQFF,TGCGCCAGCAGCCACGGTTGGGCCAACCGGGACTATCGAAATGAGCAGTTCTTC
NA,NA,TRBJ2-7,TRBV7-9,CASSPRRLPYEQYF,TGTGCCAGCAGCCCCCGCCGTTTACCCTACGAGCAGTACTTC
NA,NA,TRBJ1-5,TRBV2,CASSQGQDQPQHF,TGTGCCAGCAGTCAGGGGCAGGATCAGCCCCAGCATTTT
many,NA,TRBJ2-2,TRBV20-1,CSASLGSGTNTGELFF,TGCAGTGCTAGTCTTGGTAGCGGAACGAACACCGGGGAGCTGTTTTTT
NA,NA,TRBJ1-5,TRBV28,CASSTSSWPQHF,TGTGCCAGCAGTACCTCAAGCTGGCCCCAGCATTTT
few,NA,TRBJ2-1,TRBV13,CASRRGASNEQFF,TGTGCCAGCAGACGGGGGGCTAGCAATGAGCAGTTCTTC
NA,NA,TRBJ2-7,TRBV7-2,CASSLAGIMLGEQYF,TGTGCCAGCAGCTTAGCGGGGATAATGCTTGGCGAGCAGTACTTC
few,NA,TRBJ2-7,TRBV13,CASSFRQGPYEQYF,TGTGCCAGCAGCTTTAGGCAGGGACCATACGAGCAGTACTTC
few,NA,TRBJ2-7,TRBV10-3,CAIRGIGGITYEQYF,TGTGCCATCAGGGGCATTGGGGGCATTACCTACGAGCAGTACTTC
NA,NA,TRBJ2-1,TRBV5-6,CASSIRTISYNEQFF,TGTGCCAGCAGTATCAGGACTATCTCCTACAATGAGCAGTTCTTC
many,TRBD1,TRBJ1-1,TRBV9,CASSLGQGRPIEAFF,TGTGCCAGCAGCCTAGGACAGGGCCGACCAATTGAAGCTTTCTTT
many,NA,TRBJ2-5,TRBV28,CASSFVQGLQETQYF,TGTGCCAGCAGTTTTGTCCAAGGGCTCCAAGAGACCCAGTACTTC
NA,NA,TRBJ2-2,TRBV25-1,CASSVTGDTGELFF,TGTGCCAGCAGTGTGACAGGTGACACCGGGGAGCTGTTTTTT
many,TRBD1,TRBJ2-1,TRBV2,CASHGQGGAYNEQFF,TGTGCCAGTCACGGACAGGGGGGAGCCTACAATGAGCAGTTCTTC
few,TRBD1,TRBJ1-6,TRBV28,CASGGDRGRSPLHF,TGTGCCAGCGGTGGTGACAGGGGACGATCACCCCTCCACTTT
many,NA,TRBJ2-7,TRBV12-3/TRBV12-4,CASSSPPYEQYF,TGTGCCAGCAGTTCCCCCCCGTACGAGCAGTACTTC
NA,TRBD2,TRBJ2-1,TRBV12-3/TRBV12-4,CASSLSASGSSEQFF,TGTGCCAGCAGTTTGTCGGCTAGCGGGAGTAGTGAGCAGTTCTTC
NA,NA,TRBJ1-1,TRBV28,CASSSGTRGGTEAFF,TGTGCCAGCAGTTCCGGGACAAGGGGGGGGACTGAAGCTTTCTTT
few,NA,TRBJ2-1,TRBV9,CASGRAGNYNEQFF,TGTGCCAGCGGCCGCGCAGGGAACTACAATGAGCAGTTCTTC
many,NA,TRBJ2-7,TRBV4-2,CASSQELLGYEQYF,TGTGCCAGCAGCCAAGAACTGCTAGGCTACGAGCAGTACTTC
few,NA,TRBJ1-5,TRBV2,CASRVQPGGNQPQHF,TGTGCCAGCAGAGTCCAACCGGGAGGCAATCAGCCCCAGCATTTT
few,NA,TRBJ2-5,TRBV12-3/TRBV12-4,CASSLGQPQETQYF,TGTGCCAGCAGTTTGGGGCAGCCACAAGAGACCCAGTACTTC
NA,NA,TRBJ2-5,TRBV7-2,CASSLVLLGETQYF,TGTGCCAGCAGCTTAGTTTTACTGGGGGAGACCCAGTACTTC
NA,TRBD1,TRBJ2-7,TRBV6-2/TRBV6-3,CASTRQGLGGSYEQYF,TGTGCCAGCACTCGACAGGGGCTTGGGGGCTCCTACGAGCAGTACTTC
few,TRBD1,TRBJ2-7,TRBV4-3,CASSQGLTGGNYEQYF,TGCGCCAGCAGCCAAGGACTGACAGGGGGAAACTACGAGCAGTACTTC
NA,TRBD1,TRBJ1-2,TRBV5-1,CASSLSPPGQGLFGYTF,TGCGCCAGCAGCTTAAGTCCTCCGGGACAGGGGTTGTTTGGCTACACCTTC
many,TRBD1,TRBJ2-2,TRBV5-1,CASTYRGMVTGELFF,TGCGCCAGCACTTACAGGGGAATGGTCACCGGGGAGCTGTTTTTT
few,NA,TRBJ2-6,TRBV12-3/TRBV12-4,CASSAIIGGSFSGANVLTF,TGTGCCAGCAGTGCAATAATCGGGGGTTCTTTCTCTGGGGCCAACGTCCTGACTTTC
few,TRBD1,TRBJ2-3,TRBV24-1,CATSDFRDRVTDTQYF,TGTGCCACCAGTGATTTCCGGGACAGAGTCACAGATACGCAGTATTTT
few,NA,TRBJ2-7,TRBV20-1,CSARDTRAYEQYF,TGCAGTGCTAGAGATACGAGGGCCTACGAGCAGTACTTC
few,NA,TRBJ2-7,TRBV4-2,CASSQDSRGGGLYEQYF,TGTGCCAGCAGCCAAGACTCCAGGGGGGGCGGTCTTTACGAGCAGTACTTC
many,NA,TRBJ1-1,TRBV25-1,CASSEYGGRGNTEAFF,TGTGCCAGCAGTGAATATGGGGGGCGCGGAAACACTGAAGCTTTCTTT
once,TRBD2,TRBJ2-7,TRBV6-2/TRBV6-3,CASRRTSHYEQYF,TGTGCCAGCAGGAGGACTAGCCACTACGAGCAGTACTTC
NA,TRBD1,TRBJ2-7,TRBV2,CASNSRTGTYEQYF,TGTGCCAGCAACTCCCGGACAGGGACCTACGAGCAGTACTTC
NA,NA,TRBJ2-7,TRBV20-1,CSARDFSASSYEQYF,TGCAGTGCTAGAGATTTTAGCGCTAGCTCCTACGAGCAGTACTTC
NA,NA,TRBJ1-2,TRBV7-9,CASSFGGRATGGYTF,TGTGCCAGCAGCTTCGGGGGGCGCGCGACCGGTGGCTACACCTTC
NA,TRBD1,TRBJ1-2,TRBV2,CASSEARGRRWNYGYTF,TGTGCCAGCAGTGAAGCGAGGGGGCGAAGGTGGAACTATGGCTACACCTTC
NA,NA,TRBJ1-1,TRBV18,CASSLVDLNTEAFF,TGTGCCAGCTCACTTGTGGACCTGAACACTGAAGCTTTCTTT
few,TRBD1,TRBJ1-2,TRBV10-3,CAISETPTGTANYGYTF,TGTGCCATCAGTGAAACTCCTACCGGGACAGCTAACTATGGCTACACCTTC
few,TRBD2,TRBJ2-5,TRBV24-1,CATSPGGSKETQYF,TGTGCCACCAGTCCGGGGGGGAGCAAAGAGACCCAGTACTTC
few,NA,TRBJ1-5,TRBV29-1,CSVGADNQPQHF,TGCAGCGTTGGGGCGGATAATCAGCCCCAGCATTTT
NA,TRBD2,TRBJ2-1,TRBV5-5,CASSPLAGGPGSEQFF,TGTGCCAGCAGCCCACTAGCGGGAGGGCCGGGTAGTGAGCAGTTCTTC
many,TRBD1,TRBJ2-7,TRBV4-3,CASSQGGQGNYEQYF,TGCGCCAGCAGCCAAGGGGGACAGGGTAACTACGAGCAGTACTTC
few,NA,TRBJ1-2,TRBV20-1,CSALMQDNYGYTF,TGCAGTGCTTTGATGCAGGATAACTATGGCTACACCTTC
NA,TRBD1,TRBJ1-2,TRBV24-1,CATSTGGLFGGYTF,TGTGCCACCAGTACAGGGGGCTTATTCGGTGGCTACACCTTC
few,TRBD2,TRBJ2-3,TRBV20-1,CSASSAGGPPDTQYF,TGCAGTGCTAGCTCCGCGGGGGGCCCGCCAGATACGCAGTATTTT
NA,NA,TRBJ2-1,TRBV5-5,CASSFGLGGNEQFF,TGTGCCAGCAGCTTTGGTTTAGGGGGCAATGAGCAGTTCTTC
few,NA,TRBJ2-3,TRBV3-1,CASSQDGKRTDTQYF,TGTGCCAGCAGCCAAGACGGGAAACGCACAGATACGCAGTATTTT
few,TRBD2,TRBJ2-1,TRBV7-3,CASSLTGLAGYNEQFF,TGTGCCAGCAGCTTAACGGGGCTAGCGGGGTACAATGAGCAGTTCTTC
NA,TRBD2,TRBJ2-3,TRBV6-2/TRBV6-3,CASSYGGTSGNTDTQYF,TGTGCCAGCAGTTACGGCGGGACTAGCGGCAACACAGATACGCAGTATTTT
NA,NA,TRBJ1-1,TRBV3-1,CASSQKSDTEAFF,TGTGCCAGCAGCCAAAAGTCCGACACTGAAGCTTTCTTT